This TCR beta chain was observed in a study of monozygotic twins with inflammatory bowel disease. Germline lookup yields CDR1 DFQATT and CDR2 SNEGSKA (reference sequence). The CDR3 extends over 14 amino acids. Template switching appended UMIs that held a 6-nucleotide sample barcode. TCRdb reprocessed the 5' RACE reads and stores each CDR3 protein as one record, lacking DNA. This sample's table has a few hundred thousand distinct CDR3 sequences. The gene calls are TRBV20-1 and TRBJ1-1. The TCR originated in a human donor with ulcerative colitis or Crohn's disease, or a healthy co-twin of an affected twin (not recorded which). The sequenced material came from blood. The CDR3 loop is CSALSGSMNTEAFF.